This T cell receptor beta chain came from a study of blood T cell repertoires in COVID-19. In the study overall: Collection of acute and convalescent COVID-19 samples took place in the United States, Italy and Spain. T cells, B-cell-depleted T cells, or PBMCs supplied cDNA or gDNA.

Produced via immunoSEQ multiplex PCR; TCRdb's table is partial and in-frame only. The table has fewer than 95,000 clones, roughly 90% seen once. Sequenced: peripheral blood. This clonotype originated in a male donor with acute or convalescent COVID-19.

The CDR3 nucleotides are TGTGCGAGTTCTACTCAGGGCTATGGCTACACCTTC. Its translation: CASSTQGYGYTF. J is TRBJ1-2 and V is TRBV19; D perhaps matches TRBD1 (5 bases). CDR3 length: 12 amino acids. CDR1 LNHDA and CDR2 SQIVND come from the germline V gene (reference sequence).